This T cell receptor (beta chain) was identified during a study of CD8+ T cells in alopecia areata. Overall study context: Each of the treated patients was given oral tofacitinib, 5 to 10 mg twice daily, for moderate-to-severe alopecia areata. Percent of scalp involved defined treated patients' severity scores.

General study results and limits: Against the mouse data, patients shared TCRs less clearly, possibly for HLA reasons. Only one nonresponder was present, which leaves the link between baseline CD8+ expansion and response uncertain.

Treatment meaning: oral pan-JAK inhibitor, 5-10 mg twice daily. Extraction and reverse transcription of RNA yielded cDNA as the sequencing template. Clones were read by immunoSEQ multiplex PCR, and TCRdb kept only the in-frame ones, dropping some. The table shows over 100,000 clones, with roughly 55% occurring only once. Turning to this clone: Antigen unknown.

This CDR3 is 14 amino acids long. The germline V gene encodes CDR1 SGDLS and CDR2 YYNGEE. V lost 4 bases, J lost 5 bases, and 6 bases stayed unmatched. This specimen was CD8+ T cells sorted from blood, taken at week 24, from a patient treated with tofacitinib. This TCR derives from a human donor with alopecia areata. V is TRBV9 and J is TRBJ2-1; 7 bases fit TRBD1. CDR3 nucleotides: TGTGCCAGCAGCCCGGGACAGCCAAACAATGAGCAGTTCTTC. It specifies CASSPGQPNNEQFF.